Listed here are 29 T cell receptor beta chains from one sample, sequenced in a study of control samples from healthy donors and cancer patients. Libraries were prepared by immunoSEQ multiplex PCR; TCRdb keeps only in-frame clonotypes and omits some of them. The table includes some 140,000 clones, 80% to 90% detected once. Sequencing used blood. All receptors derive from a woman in her 30s in good health.

J is TRBJ1-2 and V is TRBV15, with a weak D call TRBD1 (6 bases). Between the trimmed V and J ends, which lost 0 bases and 2 bases, there was a span of 19 bases. The CDR3 runs to 18 residues. CDR1 is LNHNV, CDR2 YYDKDF, per germline (reference sequence). CDR3 DNA: TGTGCCACCAGCAGAGAGAGATTGGGGGGGCGGACCAACTATGGCTACACCTTC. It codes for CATSRERLGGRTNYGYTF.

This chain uses TRBV9 with TRBJ2-3; the D gene could be TRBD1 or TRBD2 (5 bases each). The V and J ends lost 3 bases and 2 bases respectively, with 13 bases between them. CDR3 length: 15 amino acids. Germline V gives CDR1 SGDLS, CDR2 YYNGEE. DNA for the CDR3: TGTGCCAGCAGCGAATGGGACCTTTCCACAGATACGCAGTATTTT. It translates to CASSEWDLSTDTQYF.

CDR3 in DNA: TGTGCCTGGAGCGCCCGCACTGAAGCTTTCTTT. Translated, it gives CAWSARTEAFF. The chain is built from TRBV30 and TRBJ1-1; D gene unclear. The CDR3 totals 11 residues. Per the germline V gene, CDR1 is GTSNPN and CDR2 is SVGIG (reference sequence). V was shortened by 3 bases and J by 4 bases, with 6 bases between the two germline ends.

This clone turned up a few times. The chain employs TRBV2 and TRBJ1-3, with a weak D call TRBD1 (5 bases). The length of the CDR3 is 15 residues. The V and J ends lost 6 bases and 0 bases respectively, with 12 bases between them. Germline V CDR1 and CDR2: SNHLY, FYNNEI. Here the CDR3 DNA reads TGTGCCAGCAGCGGTGACAGTGGCTCTGGAAACACCATATATTTT. Translation gives CASSGDSGSGNTIYF.

This clone was seen just once. This sequence joins TRBV3-1 (or the pseudogene TRBV3-2) and TRBJ1-1, with 7 bases lining up with TRBD1. Germline CDR1 is LGHDT and CDR2 is YNNKEL (reference sequence). The V gene end was trimmed by 5 bases and the J gene end by 1 base; junction bases not matched to a gene: 7. CDR3 length equals 15 residues. The CDR3 DNA is TGTGCCAGCAGCTTCCGACAGGGAGGGAACACTGAAGCTTTCTTT. It translates to CASSFRQGGNTEAFF.

V usage is TRBV25-1 and J usage is TRBJ1-4; D is ambiguous. The CDR3 has 13 amino acids. With 4 bases removed from V and 7 bases from J, the gap between germline ends came to 10 bases. Per the germline V gene, CDR1 is MGHDK and CDR2 is SYGVNS. The CDR3 reads CASSGFGGEKLFF. The CDR3, as DNA: TGTGCCAGCAGTGGCTTCGGAGGTGAAAAACTGTTTTTT.

This clone was seen just once. The rearrangement uses TRBV10-1 and TRBJ2-1; D is uncertain. The CDR3 loop spans 13 amino acids. Germline loops: CDR1 WNHNN, CDR2 SYGVQD (reference sequence). V lost 3 bases to trimming and J lost 6 bases, with 9 bases between them. The CDR3 region is CASSDPKRNEQFF. CDR3 DNA: TGCGCCAGCAGTGACCCAAAGCGCAATGAGCAGTTCTTC.

The chain recombines TRBV5-1 with TRBJ1-1; D is possibly TRBD1 (5 bases). CDR3 length: 13 residues. Per germline, CDR1 SGHRS and CDR2 YFSETQ. V dropped 0 bases and J dropped 6 bases, with 9 bases sitting between them. The CDR3, as DNA: TGCGCCAGCAGCTTGGTTTGGGGGGCTGAAGCTTTCTTT. It encodes CASSLVWGAEAFF.

The CDR3 spells CASRAGTGGDEQYF. CDR3 nucleotides: TGTGCCAGCAGAGCCGGGACAGGGGGAGACGAGCAGTACTTC. The V gene is TRBV27, the J gene TRBJ2-7, with 11 bases lining up with TRBD1. CDR1 and CDR2 from the germline V gene are MNHEY and SMNVEV (reference sequence). Losses at the gene ends were 6 bases for V and 5 bases for J; bases not matched to a gene: 6. The CDR3 extends over 14 amino acids.

The gene calls are TRBV5-1 and TRBJ1-5; D is perhaps TRBD1 (6 bases). Trimming stripped 0 bases from V and 4 bases from J, with 11 bases between. Germline V gives CDR1 SGHRS, CDR2 YFSETQ. The CDR3 has 15 residues. CDR3 sequence reads: CASSLEGVSNQPQHF. The DNA of the CDR3 is TGCGCCAGCAGCTTGGAGGGGGTTTCGAATCAGCCCCAGCATTTT.

J is TRBJ1-1 and V is TRBV21-1; no check of the table's D call, TRBD1, against the DNA was made. TRBV21-1 counts as a pseudogene. This CDR3 has 17 residues. Here the CDR3 reads CASSKVRAGGLNTEAFF. CDR3 nucleotides: TGTGCCAGCAGCAAAGTTAGGGCAGGGGGATTGAACACTGAAGCTTTCTTT.

This clone has only a few counts. V and J are TRBV9 and TRBJ1-1; 7 bases are a match to TRBD1. Germline assignment: CDR1 SGDLS and CDR2 YYNGEE. This CDR3 contains 14 residues. J lost 7 bases, V lost 3 bases, and 9 bases had no gene match. The CDR3 coding sequence is TGTGCCAGCAGCGCCCCGGCAGGGGGAAGTGAAGCTTTCTTT. Its translation: CASSAPAGGSEAFF. The full variable domain, its missing parts supplied by reference TRBV9 and TRBJ1-1, is DSGVTQTPKHLITATGQRVTLRCSPRSGDLSVYWYQQSLDQGLQFLIQYYNGEERAKGNILERFSAQQFPDLHSELNLSSLELGDSALYFCASSAPAGGSEAFFGQGTRLTVV.

This rearrangement joins TRBV19 to TRBJ2-7; no definite D call. V lost 4 bases and J lost 4, with 8 bases in between. Germline V CDR1 and CDR2: LNHDA, SQIVND (reference sequence). This CDR3 region has 12 residues. The CDR3: CASSNLHYEQYF. CDR3 nucleotide sequence: TGTGCCAGTAGTAACCTCCATTACGAGCAGTACTTC. Drawing the rest from reference TRBV19 and TRBJ2-7, the complete variable domain is DGGITQSPKYLFRKEGQNVTLSCEQNLNHDAMYWYRQDPGQGLRLIYYSQIVNDFQKGDIAEGYSVSREKKESFPLTVTSAQKNPTAFYLCASSNLHYEQYFGPGTRLTVT.

The rearrangement links TRBV7-3 to TRBJ2-1; 8 bases align to TRBD2. The CDR3 is 16 amino acids. From germline, CDR1 is SGHTA and CDR2 FQGTGA. Trimming cost V 5 bases and J 10 bases; bases outside gene matches: 16. CDR3 residues: CASSRTTGLAGGEQFF. The CDR3 coding sequence is TGTGCCAGCAGCCGTACCACCGGGCTAGCGGGCGGGGAGCAGTTCTTC.

The V call is TRBV5-1, the J call TRBJ2-2, with D unclear. This CDR3 is 12 amino acids long. Per the germline V gene, CDR1 is SGHRS and CDR2 is YFSETQ. V was cut by 3 bases and J by 0 bases, with 0 bases left in between. DNA for the CDR3: TGCGCCAGCAGCTCGAACACCGGGGAGCTGTTTTTT. The encoded protein is CASSSNTGELFF.

The J gene is TRBJ1-2, the V gene TRBV2; no definite D call. V lost 2 bases and J lost 3, with 10 bases in between. CDR3 length equals 14 residues. The germline gives CDR1 SNHLY, CDR2 FYNNEI. CDR3 protein: CASSEPGSHYGYTF. Here the CDR3 DNA reads TGTGCCAGCAGTGAACCGGGTTCCCACTATGGCTACACCTTC.

The chain has TRBV9 and TRBJ2-1; 11 bases align to TRBD2. This CDR3 region has 15 residues. V trimming: 2 bases; J trimming: 10 bases; junction bases outside the gene matches: 8. Germline lookup yields CDR1 SGDLS and CDR2 YYNGEE. Written as DNA, the CDR3 is TGTGCCAGCAGCGTTCTTACGACTAGCGGGGACGAGCAGTTCTTC. Protein: CASSVLTTSGDEQFF.

CDR3 region: CASSPTAGAYGYTF. The CDR3 bases are TGTGCCAGCAGCCCGACAGCGGGGGCCTATGGCTACACCTTC. The chain has TRBV7-2 and TRBJ1-2; the D gene is possibly TRBD1 (6 bases). V shed 5 bases and J shed 4 bases, with 14 bases lying between them. Per the germline V gene, CDR1 is SGHTA and CDR2 is FQGNSA. This CDR3 region has 14 residues.

V usage is TRBV27 and J usage is TRBJ2-1, with D perhaps TRBD2 (5 bases). The CDR3 is 16 residues long. V shed 6 bases and J shed 7 bases, with 22 bases lying between them. Germline loops: CDR1 MNHEY, CDR2 SMNVEV (reference sequence). CDR3 region: CASSLDRERYTNEQFF. The CDR3 DNA follows: TGTGCCAGCAGCCTGGACCGGGAAAGGTATACTAATGAGCAGTTCTTC.

The chain is built from TRBV19 and TRBJ1-2; tentative D call: TRBD1 (5 bases). Germline assignment: CDR1 LNHDA and CDR2 SQIVND (reference sequence). V was trimmed by 3 bases and J by 7 bases, leaving 12 bases between them. This CDR3 spans 13 amino acids. The CDR3 here is CASSMAGRLGYTF. Written as DNA, the CDR3 is TGTGCCAGTAGTATGGCAGGGAGACTTGGCTACACCTTC.

The chain uses TRBV12-2 and TRBJ1-3. TRBV12-2 corresponds to a pseudogene. The CDR3 consists of 14 residues. The CDR3 sequence is CASRLADEGNTIYF. CDR3 bases: TGTGCAAGTCGCTTAGCGGACGAGGGAAACACCATATATTTT.

The chain employs TRBV9 and TRBJ2-1; D ambiguous. The CDR3 has 14 amino acids. Looked up from germline, CDR1 is SGDLS and CDR2 is YYNGEE. V lost 3 bases and J 8 bases, leaving 15 bases between the germline ends. CDR3 in DNA: TGTGCCAGCAGCGGAGGTCCAGAAGGGCATGAGCAGTTCTTC. Translating it yields CASSGGPEGHEQFF.

The chain joins TRBV11-2 to TRBJ2-5, with D possibly being TRBD2 (6 bases). V dropped 5 bases and J dropped 5 bases, with 12 bases sitting between them. Germline CDR1 reads SGHAT; CDR2 reads FQNNGV. This CDR3 region has 13 residues. This chain's CDR3 is CASSGGRGETQYF. The CDR3 DNA is TGTGCCAGCAGCGGGGGGAGAGGGGAGACCCAGTACTTC.

This clone was found a few times. The chain joins TRBV5-5 to TRBJ1-1; no firm D call. The CDR3 consists of 17 residues. Between the trimmed V and J ends, which lost 0 bases and 1 base, there was a span of 16 bases. CDR1 and CDR2 from the germline V gene are SGHKS and YYEKEE (reference sequence). The CDR3 nucleotides read TGTGCCAGCAGCTTGGTGGGCAATCTGGACGGGAACACTGAAGCTTTCTTT. Residues: CASSLVGNLDGNTEAFF.

The chain recombines TRBV7-2 with TRBJ1-1, with 10 bases identical to TRBD1. Trimming removed 4 bases from V and 13 bases from J; junction bases left unmatched: 9. This CDR3 contains 13 residues. Germline loops: CDR1 SGHTA, CDR2 FQGNSA. Written as DNA, the CDR3 is TGTGCCAGCAGCTCCGATGACAGGGGGCGCGGTTTCTTT. Its protein product is CASSSDDRGRGFF.

The chain joins TRBV30 to TRBJ1-4; D is undetermined. The CDR3 spans 12 residues. With 0 bases removed from V and 7 bases from J, the gap between germline ends came to 6 bases. Germline V gene sequence: CDR1 GTSNPN, CDR2 SVGIG (reference sequence). CDR3 in amino acids: CAWSVSGEKLFF. The CDR3 nucleotides are TGTGCCTGGAGTGTTAGCGGTGAAAAACTGTTTTTT.

The chain has TRBV7-2 and TRBJ2-7; 7 nucleotides match TRBD1. This CDR3 region has 15 residues. Germline V gene lookup returns CDR1 SGHTA and CDR2 FQGNSA. Losses at the gene ends were 1 base for V and 6 bases for J; bases not matched to a gene: 9. This CDR3 is CASSLEGARTSEQYF. In DNA, the CDR3 is TGTGCCAGCAGCTTAGAGGGGGCGCGTACGTCCGAGCAGTACTTC.

The chain joins TRBV11-3 to TRBJ2-3, with 7 bases identical to TRBD2. The length of the CDR3 is 14 residues. Per the germline V gene, CDR1 is SGHNT and CDR2 is YENEEA. J gave up 4 bases and V 2 bases, and 3 bases lay outside the gene matches. The CDR3 region has the DNA TGTGCCAGCAGCTTATTAGCGGGTGCAGATACGCAGTATTTT. It codes for CASSLLAGADTQYF.

This chain connects TRBV19 to TRBJ1-6; 10 nucleotides line up with TRBD1. This CDR3 is 15 amino acids long. Germline V gene data show CDR1 as LNHDA and CDR2 as SQIVND (reference sequence). The ends lost 9 bases at V and 9 bases at J; junction bases unmatched: 11. This CDR3 is CASAPGQGLGSPLHF. CDR3 nucleotides: TGTGCCAGCGCACCGGGACAGGGGTTAGGTTCACCCCTCCACTTT.